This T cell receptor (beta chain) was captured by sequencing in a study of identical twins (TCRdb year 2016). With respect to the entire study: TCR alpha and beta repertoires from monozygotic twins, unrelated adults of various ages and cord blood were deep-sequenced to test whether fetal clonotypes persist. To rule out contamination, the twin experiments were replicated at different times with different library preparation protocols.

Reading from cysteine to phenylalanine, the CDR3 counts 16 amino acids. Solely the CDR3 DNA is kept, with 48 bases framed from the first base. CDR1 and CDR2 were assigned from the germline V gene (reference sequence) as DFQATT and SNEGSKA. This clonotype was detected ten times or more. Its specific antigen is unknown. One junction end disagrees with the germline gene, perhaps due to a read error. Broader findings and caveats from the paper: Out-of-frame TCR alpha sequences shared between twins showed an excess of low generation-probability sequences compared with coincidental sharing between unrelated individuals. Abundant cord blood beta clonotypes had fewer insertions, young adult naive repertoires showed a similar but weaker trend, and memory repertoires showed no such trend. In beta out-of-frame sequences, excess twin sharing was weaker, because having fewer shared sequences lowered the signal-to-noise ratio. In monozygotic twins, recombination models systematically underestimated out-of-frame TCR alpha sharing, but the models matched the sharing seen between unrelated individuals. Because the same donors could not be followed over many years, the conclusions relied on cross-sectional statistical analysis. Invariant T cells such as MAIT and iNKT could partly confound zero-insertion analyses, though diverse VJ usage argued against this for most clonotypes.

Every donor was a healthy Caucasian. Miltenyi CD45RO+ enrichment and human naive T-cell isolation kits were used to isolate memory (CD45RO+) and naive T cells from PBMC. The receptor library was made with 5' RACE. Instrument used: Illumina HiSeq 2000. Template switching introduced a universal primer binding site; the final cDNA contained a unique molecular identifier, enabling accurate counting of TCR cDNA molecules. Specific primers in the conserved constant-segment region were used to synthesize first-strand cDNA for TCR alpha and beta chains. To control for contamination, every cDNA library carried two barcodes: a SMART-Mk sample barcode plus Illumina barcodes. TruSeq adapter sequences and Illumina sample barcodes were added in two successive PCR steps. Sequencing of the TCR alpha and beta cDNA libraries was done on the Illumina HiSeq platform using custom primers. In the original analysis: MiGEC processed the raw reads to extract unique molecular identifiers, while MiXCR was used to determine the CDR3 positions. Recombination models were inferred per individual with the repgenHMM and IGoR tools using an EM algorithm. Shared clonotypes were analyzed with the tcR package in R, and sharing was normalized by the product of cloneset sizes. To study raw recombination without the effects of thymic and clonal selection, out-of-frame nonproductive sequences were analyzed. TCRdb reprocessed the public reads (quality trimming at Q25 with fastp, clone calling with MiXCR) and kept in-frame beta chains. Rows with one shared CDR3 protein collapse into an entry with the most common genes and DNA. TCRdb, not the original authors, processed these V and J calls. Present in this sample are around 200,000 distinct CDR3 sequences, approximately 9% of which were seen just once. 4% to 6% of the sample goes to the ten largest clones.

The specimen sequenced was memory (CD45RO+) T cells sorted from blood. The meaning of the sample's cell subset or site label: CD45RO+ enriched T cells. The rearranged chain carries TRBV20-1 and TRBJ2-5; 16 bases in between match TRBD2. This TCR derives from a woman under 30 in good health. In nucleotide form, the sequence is TGCAGTGCCAGAGGGACTAGCGGGAGGGCGCAAGAGACCCAGTACTTC. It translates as CSARGTSGRAQETQYF.